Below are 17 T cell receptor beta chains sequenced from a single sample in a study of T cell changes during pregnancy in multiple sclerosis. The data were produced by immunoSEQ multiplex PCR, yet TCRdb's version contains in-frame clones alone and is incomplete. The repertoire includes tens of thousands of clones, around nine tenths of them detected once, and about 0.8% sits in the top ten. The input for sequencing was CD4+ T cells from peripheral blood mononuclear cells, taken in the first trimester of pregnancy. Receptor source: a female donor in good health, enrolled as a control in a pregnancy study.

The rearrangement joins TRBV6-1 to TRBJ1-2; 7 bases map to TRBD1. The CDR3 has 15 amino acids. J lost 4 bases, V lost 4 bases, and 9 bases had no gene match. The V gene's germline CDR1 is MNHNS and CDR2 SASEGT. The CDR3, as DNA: TGTGCCAGCAGTGTAACAGGGGAGCACGGCTATGGCTACACCTTC. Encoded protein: CASSVTGEHGYGYTF.

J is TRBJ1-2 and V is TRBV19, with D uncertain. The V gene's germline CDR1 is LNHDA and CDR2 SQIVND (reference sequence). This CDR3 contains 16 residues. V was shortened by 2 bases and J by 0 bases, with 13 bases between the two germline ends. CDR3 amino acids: CASSIITSKANYGYTF. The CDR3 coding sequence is TGTGCCAGTAGTATAATAACAAGTAAAGCTAACTATGGCTACACCTTC. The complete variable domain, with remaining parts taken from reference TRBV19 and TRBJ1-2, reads DGGITQSPKYLFRKEGQNVTLSCEQNLNHDAMYWYRQDPGQGLRLIYYSQIVNDFQKGDIAEGYSVSREKKESFPLTVTSAQKNPTAFYLCASSIITSKANYGYTFGSGTRLTVV.

CDR3 bases: TGTGCCAGCTCACCTCATGGACTTTTGGTGAACACTGAAGCTTTCTTT. This translates into CASSPHGLLVNTEAFF. The rearrangement links TRBV18 to TRBJ1-1; D is ambiguous. V was pared by 3 bases and J by 0 bases, with 14 bases between. This CDR3 comprises 16 residues. CDR1 is KGHSH and CDR2 is LQKENI in the germline V gene.

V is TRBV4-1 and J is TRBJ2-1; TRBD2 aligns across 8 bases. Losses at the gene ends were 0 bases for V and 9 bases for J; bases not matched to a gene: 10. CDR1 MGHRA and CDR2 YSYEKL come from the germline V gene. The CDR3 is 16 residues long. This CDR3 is CASSQDPTGGRGEQFF. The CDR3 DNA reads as TGCGCCAGCAGCCAAGATCCGACGGGGGGGAGGGGTGAGCAGTTCTTC.

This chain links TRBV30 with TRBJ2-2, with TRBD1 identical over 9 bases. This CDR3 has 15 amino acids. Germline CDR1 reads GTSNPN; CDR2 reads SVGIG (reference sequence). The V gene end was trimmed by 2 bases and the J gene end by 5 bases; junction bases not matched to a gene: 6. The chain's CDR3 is CAWSHRDRVTGELFF. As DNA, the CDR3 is TGTGCCTGGAGTCACCGGGACAGGGTTACCGGGGAGCTGTTTTTT.

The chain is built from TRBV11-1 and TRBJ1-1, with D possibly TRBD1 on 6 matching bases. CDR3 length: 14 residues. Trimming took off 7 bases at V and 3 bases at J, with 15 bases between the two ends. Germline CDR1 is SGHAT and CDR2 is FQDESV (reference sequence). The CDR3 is CASKGQTRYTEAFF. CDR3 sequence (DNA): TGTGCCAGCAAAGGACAGACACGCTACACTGAAGCTTTCTTT.

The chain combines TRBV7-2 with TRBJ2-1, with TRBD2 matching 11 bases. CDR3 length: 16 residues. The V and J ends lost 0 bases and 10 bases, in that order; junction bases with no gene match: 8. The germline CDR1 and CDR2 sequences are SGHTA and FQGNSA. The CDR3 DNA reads TGTGCCAGCAGCTTAGCGGGTAGCGGGGGGGCAAGGGAGCAGTTCTTC. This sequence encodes CASSLAGSGGAREQFF.

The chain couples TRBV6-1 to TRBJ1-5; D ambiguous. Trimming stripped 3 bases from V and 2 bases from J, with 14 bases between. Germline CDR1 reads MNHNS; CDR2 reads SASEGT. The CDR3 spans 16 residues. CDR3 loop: CASSDQNRLGNQPQHF. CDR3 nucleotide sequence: TGTGCCAGCAGTGACCAGAACCGACTCGGCAATCAGCCCCAGCATTTT.

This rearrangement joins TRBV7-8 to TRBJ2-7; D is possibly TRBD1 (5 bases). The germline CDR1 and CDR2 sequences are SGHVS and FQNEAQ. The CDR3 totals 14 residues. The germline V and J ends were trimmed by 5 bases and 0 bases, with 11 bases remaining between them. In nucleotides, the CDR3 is TGTGCCAGCAGCGACAGTTCCTCCTCCTACGAGCAGTACTTC. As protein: CASSDSSSSYEQYF.

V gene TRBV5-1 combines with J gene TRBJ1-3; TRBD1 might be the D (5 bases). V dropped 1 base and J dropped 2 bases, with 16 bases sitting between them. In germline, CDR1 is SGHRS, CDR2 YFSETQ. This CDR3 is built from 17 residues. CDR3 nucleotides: TGCGCCAGCAGCTTGATTCAGGGTGGGGTTGCTGGAAACACCATATATTTT. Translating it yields CASSLIQGGVAGNTIYF.

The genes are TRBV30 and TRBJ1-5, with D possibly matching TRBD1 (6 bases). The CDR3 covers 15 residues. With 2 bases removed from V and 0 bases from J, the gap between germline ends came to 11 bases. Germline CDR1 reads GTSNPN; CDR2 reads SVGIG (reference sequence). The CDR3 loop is CAWSHDRYSNQPQHF. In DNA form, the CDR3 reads TGTGCCTGGAGTCACGACAGGTATAGCAATCAGCCCCAGCATTTT.

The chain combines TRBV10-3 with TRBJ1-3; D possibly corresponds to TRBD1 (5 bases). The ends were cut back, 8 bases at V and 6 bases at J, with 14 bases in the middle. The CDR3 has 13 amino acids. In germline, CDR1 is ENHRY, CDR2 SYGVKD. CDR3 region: CAIGPGGENTIYF. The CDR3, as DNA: TGTGCCATCGGGCCCGGGGGTGAAAACACCATATATTTT.

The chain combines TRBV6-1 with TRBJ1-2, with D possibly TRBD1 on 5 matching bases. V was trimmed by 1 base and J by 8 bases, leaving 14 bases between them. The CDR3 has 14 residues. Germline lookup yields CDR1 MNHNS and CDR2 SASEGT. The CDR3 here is CASSEVLRGTGYTF. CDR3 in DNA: TGTGCCAGCAGTGAAGTCTTAAGGGGTACGGGCTACACCTTC.

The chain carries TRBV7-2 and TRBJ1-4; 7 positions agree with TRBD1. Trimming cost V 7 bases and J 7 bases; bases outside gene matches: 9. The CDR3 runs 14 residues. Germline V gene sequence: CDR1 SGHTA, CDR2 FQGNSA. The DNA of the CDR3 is TGTGCCAGCACCCCGACAGGGAGTGGTGAAAAACTGTTTTTT. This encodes CASTPTGSGEKLFF.

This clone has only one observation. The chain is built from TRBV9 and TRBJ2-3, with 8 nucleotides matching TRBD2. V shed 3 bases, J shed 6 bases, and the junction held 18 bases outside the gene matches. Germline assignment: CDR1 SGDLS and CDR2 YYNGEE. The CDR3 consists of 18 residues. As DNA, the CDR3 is TGTGCCAGCAGCGGCCTGGCGGGGGGAAGGTCGAGTCGGGATACGCAGTATTTT. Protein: CASSGLAGGRSSRDTQYF.

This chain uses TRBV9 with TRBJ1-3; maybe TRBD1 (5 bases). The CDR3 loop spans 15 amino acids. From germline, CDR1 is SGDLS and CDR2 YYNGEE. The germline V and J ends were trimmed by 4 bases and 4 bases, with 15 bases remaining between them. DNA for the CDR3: TGTGCCAGCAGCCCCCGGACGGGGGGAGGAAACACCATATATTTT. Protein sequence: CASSPRTGGGNTIYF. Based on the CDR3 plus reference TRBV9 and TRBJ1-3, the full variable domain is DSGVTQTPKHLITATGQRVTLRCSPRSGDLSVYWYQQSLDQGLQFLIQYYNGEERAKGNILERFSAQQFPDLHSELNLSSLELGDSALYFCASSPRTGGGNTIYFGEGSWLTVV.

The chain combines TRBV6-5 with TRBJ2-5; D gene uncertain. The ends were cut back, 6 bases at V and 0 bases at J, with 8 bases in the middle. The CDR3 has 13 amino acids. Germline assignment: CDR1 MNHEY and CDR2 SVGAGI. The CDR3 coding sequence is TGTGCCAGCAGGACTGTGTACCAAGAGACCCAGTACTTC. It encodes CASRTVYQETQYF.